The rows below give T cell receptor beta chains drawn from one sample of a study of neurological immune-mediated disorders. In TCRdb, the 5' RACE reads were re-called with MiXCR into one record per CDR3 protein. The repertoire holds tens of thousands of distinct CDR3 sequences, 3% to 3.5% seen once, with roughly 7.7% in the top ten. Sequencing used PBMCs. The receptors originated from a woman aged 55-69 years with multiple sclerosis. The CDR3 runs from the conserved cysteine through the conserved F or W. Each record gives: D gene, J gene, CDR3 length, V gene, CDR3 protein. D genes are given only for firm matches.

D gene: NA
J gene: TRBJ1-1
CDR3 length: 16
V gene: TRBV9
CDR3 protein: CASSDPGGARNTEAFF

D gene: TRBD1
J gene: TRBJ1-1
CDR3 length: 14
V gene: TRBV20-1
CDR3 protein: CSVIRPTGAHGAFF

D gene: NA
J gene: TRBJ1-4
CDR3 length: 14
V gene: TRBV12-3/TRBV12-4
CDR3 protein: CASSFDNGNEKLFF

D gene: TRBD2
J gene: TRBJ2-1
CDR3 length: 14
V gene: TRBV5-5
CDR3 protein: CASTRGTNSHEQFF

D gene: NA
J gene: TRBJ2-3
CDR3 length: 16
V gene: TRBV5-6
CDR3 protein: CASSYKGGGGTDTQYF

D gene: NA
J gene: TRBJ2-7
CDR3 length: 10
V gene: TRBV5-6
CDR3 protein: CASTVVQGYF

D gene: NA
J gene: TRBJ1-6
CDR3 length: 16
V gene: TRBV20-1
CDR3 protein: CSARDRLSSYNSPLHF

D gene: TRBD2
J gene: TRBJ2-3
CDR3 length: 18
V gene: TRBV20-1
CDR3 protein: CSAPSRTSGRWGTDTQYF

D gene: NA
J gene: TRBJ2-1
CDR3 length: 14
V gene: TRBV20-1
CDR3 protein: CSARATDPSNEQFF

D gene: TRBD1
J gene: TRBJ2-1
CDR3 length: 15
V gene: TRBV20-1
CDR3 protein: CSARRGRGPSNEQFF

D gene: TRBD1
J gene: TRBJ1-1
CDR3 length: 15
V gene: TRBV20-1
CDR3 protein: CSAKGQGAHNTEAFF

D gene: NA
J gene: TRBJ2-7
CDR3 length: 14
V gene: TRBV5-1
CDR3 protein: CASSSRGHPYEQYF

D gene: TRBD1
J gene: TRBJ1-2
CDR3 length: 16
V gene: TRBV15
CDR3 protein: CATSSMGTAYNYGYTF

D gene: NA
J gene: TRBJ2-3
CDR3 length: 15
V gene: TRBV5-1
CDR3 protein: CASSLRGVLTDTQYF

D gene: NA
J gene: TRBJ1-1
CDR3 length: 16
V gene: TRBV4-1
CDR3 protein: CASSQDPGRPNTEAFF

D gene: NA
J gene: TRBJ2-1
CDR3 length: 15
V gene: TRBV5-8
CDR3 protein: CASRESGRTYNEQFF

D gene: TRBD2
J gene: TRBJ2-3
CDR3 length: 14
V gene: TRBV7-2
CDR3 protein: CASILLAGVDTQYF

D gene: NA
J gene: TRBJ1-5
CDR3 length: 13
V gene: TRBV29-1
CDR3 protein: CSVTRGLGQPQHF

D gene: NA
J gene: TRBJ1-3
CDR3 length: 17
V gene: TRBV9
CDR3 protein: CASSVNPGWSSGKNIYF

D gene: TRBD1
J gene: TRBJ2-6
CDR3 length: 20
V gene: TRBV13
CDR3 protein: CASSTLVRDRGRGGANVLTF

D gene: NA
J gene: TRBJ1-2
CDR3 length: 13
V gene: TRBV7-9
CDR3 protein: CASSLLQNYGYTF

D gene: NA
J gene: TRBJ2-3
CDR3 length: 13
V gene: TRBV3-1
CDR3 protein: CASSQGDGDTQYF